This T cell receptor (beta chain) was sequenced in a study of T-cell memory formation after mild COVID-19. TCRdb processed the 5' RACE reads anew with MiXCR; each CDR3 protein has one entry. Of 300,000 to 350,000 distinct CDR3 sequences in the sample, roughly 13% were seen once. The receptor's source is a man aged 18 to 35 who had mild COVID-19 (a few samples of this study predate the infection). Cell type and time point are not known. Sample: PBMCs or a T cell subset sorted from them (not recorded which).

The DNA of the CDR3 is TGTGCCAGCAGCTCATTCCGAGGACAGGGGAACTATGGCTACACCTTC. It yields the protein CASSSFRGQGNYGYTF. This rearrangement joins TRBV7-9 to TRBJ1-2; 9 nucleotides align to TRBD1. The CDR3 is made up of 16 amino acids. Trimming at V came to 4 bases and at J to 2 bases, leaving 8 bases not matched to a gene. Germline V CDR1 and CDR2: SEHNR, FQNEAQ (reference sequence).